These 30 T cell receptor beta chains share one sample of origin, sequenced in a study of tumor-infiltrating lymphocytes in primary liver carcinoma. The source material, about 19-30 mg of unsorted bulk tissue, was used to co-extract RNA and DNA. Priming with a constant-region primer yielded TCR beta cDNA from approximately 500 ng total RNA. Each TCR beta library was derived from three nested multiplex PCR rounds that employed slightly modified ARM-PCR. TRBV1-TRBV30 forward primers paired with a C-beta reverse primer drove the first two PCR rounds, about 9 cycles each. Each CDR3 protein gets one entry after TCRdb re-called the multiplex PCR reads with MiXCR. The sample holds approximately 110,000 distinct CDR3 sequences, 55% to 75% seen once. What was sequenced was liver tumor tissue from sampling region 3. As to subset: tumor region T3, left-lateral pole. The source is a woman in her sixties with primary liver carcinoma and hepatitis B virus infection.

Points on this clonotype: One junction end disagrees with the germline gene, perhaps due to a read error. The DNA of the CDR3 is TGTGCCAGCAGAGGGTCTAACTATGGCTACGCTTTC. This sequence encodes CASRGSNYGYAF. The chain has TRBV6-1 and TRBJ1-2, with D uncertain. CDR1 MNHNS and CDR2 SASEGT come from the germline V gene. The CDR3 length is 12 residues.

In its sample, this clonotype was seen many times. The chain couples TRBV14 to TRBJ2-1, with 7 bases that match TRBD2. The CDR3 is made up of 16 amino acids. Germline V CDR1 and CDR2: SGHDN, FVKESK. Germline trimming cut 4 bases from V and 3 bases from J; bases unmatched to any gene: 9. The CDR3 here is CASSPRGGSGYNEQFF. The CDR3 DNA is TGTGCCAGCAGCCCACGTGGCGGGAGCGGCTACAATGAGCAGTTCTTC.

This clonotype was detected ten times or more. This sequence joins TRBV5-1 and TRBJ1-5, with D possibly TRBD1 on 6 matching bases. CDR1 and CDR2 from the germline V gene are SGHRS and YFSETQ. The CDR3 sequence is 16 residues long. V lost 0 bases to trimming and J lost 5 bases, with 15 bases between them. The CDR3 sequence: CASSLGSGGNDQPQHF. CDR3 DNA: TGCGCCAGCAGCTTGGGTTCCGGGGGCAACGATCAGCCCCAGCATTTT.

A note on this clonotype: One end of the junction fails to match germline, which may point to a read error. This chain links TRBV7-9 with TRBJ2-2; D uncertain. CDR3 length: 15 amino acids. Per the germline V gene, CDR1 is SEHNR and CDR2 is FQNEAQ (reference sequence). CDR3 protein: CTSSFGVTNTGELFF. CDR3 nucleotide sequence: TGTACCAGCAGCTTTGGGGTGACGAACACCGGGGAGCTGTTTTTT. Based on the CDR3 plus reference TRBV7-9 and TRBJ2-2, the full variable domain is DTGVSQNPRHKITKRGQNVTFRCDPISEHNRLYWYRQTLGQGPEFLTYFQNEAQLEKSRLLSDRFSAERPKGSFSTLEIQRTEQGDSAMYLCTSSFGVTNTGELFFGEGSRLTVL.

This clonotype was recorded a few times. The rearrangement links TRBV30 to TRBJ2-3; 9 bases line up with TRBD2. The CDR3 covers 15 residues. Germline V gene sequence: CDR1 GTSNPN, CDR2 SVGIG (reference sequence). Trimming removed 3 bases from V and 2 bases from J; junction bases left unmatched: 6. This CDR3 is CAWSAGTSYTDTQYF. CDR3 DNA sequence: TGTGCCTGGAGCGCCGGGACTAGCTACACAGATACGCAGTATTTT. The full variable domain, with the rest looked up from reference TRBV30 and TRBJ2-3, is SQTIHQWPATLVQPVGSPLSLECTVEGTSNPNLYWYRQAAGRGLQLLFYSVGIGQISSEVPQNLSASRPQDRQFILSSKKLLLSDSGFYLCAWSAGTSYTDTQYFGPGTRLTVL.

This clonotype was counted between two and nine times. Given a much more abundant clone one base away, this may be a read error. The chain is built from TRBV5-4 and TRBJ1-1; D gene ambiguous. The CDR3 covers 16 residues. Trimming took 4 bases from V and 4 from J, leaving 20 bases between them. Germline V CDR1 and CDR2: SGHNT, YYREEE (reference sequence). The CDR3, as DNA: TGTGCCAGCAGCCTCGCCAGGTCTCGCTTTACCACTGAAGCTTTCTTT. The encoded protein is CASSLARSRFTTEAFF.

In the case of this clonotype: At one end, the junction sequence differs from germline, possibly due to a read error. The chain links TRBV29-1 to TRBJ2-5; TRBD1 aligns across 8 bases. Germline assignment: CDR1 SQVTM and CDR2 ANQGSEA. The CDR3 length is 13 residues. The CDR3 DNA sequence: TGCGGCGTTGACAGGGGAGGAAGGGAGACCCAGTACTTC. Protein: CGVDRGGRETQYF.

A note on this clonotype: The final CDR3 position lacks the conserved phenylalanine or tryptophan, pointing to a likely read error. This chain links TRBV6-1 with TRBJ2-1; 12 nucleotides line up with TRBD2. CDR1 and CDR2 (germline): MNHNS, SASEGT. This CDR3 is 16 amino acids long. With 9 bases clipped from V and 5 bases from J, the junction kept 11 bases outside the gene matches. The CDR3 protein is CARNPGLAGMNNEQFL. CDR3 nucleotide sequence: TGTGCCAGAAATCCAGGACTAGCGGGAATGAACAATGAGCAGTTCTTA.

This clonotype was detected ten times or more. V is TRBV10-2 and J is TRBJ2-1, with a possible D match to TRBD1 (6 bases). V dropped 8 bases and J dropped 6 bases, with 14 bases sitting between them. CDR1 is WSHSY and CDR2 is SAAADI in the germline V gene. The CDR3 is 13 amino acids. Here the CDR3 reads CASDRSGANEQFF. CDR3 nucleotides: TGCGCCAGCGACCGCTCAGGGGCCAATGAGCAGTTCTTC.

The chain links TRBV6-1 to TRBJ2-7; possibly TRBD1 for D (6 bases). CDR1 and CDR2 from the germline V gene are MNHNS and SASEGT. V dropped 6 bases and J dropped 2 bases, with 20 bases sitting between them. The CDR3 totals 16 residues. CDR3 DNA: TGTGCCAGCAGCGGAAACCCGGAACAGGGCGCCTACGAGCAGTACTTC. This sequence encodes CASSGNPEQGAYEQYF.

This clonotype was counted at least ten times. This chain uses TRBV6-5 with TRBJ2-7; D is perhaps TRBD1 (5 bases). The CDR3 consists of 14 residues. V lost 6 bases to trimming and J lost 0 bases, with 12 bases between them. The germline V gene has CDR1 MNHEY and CDR2 SVGAGI. The CDR3 region is CASSSKTVSYEQYF. The CDR3 DNA is TGTGCCAGCAGCTCTAAGACAGTCTCCTACGAGCAGTACTTC.

Regarding this clonotype: One end of the junction fails to match germline, which may point to a read error. The CDR3: CASSLRPVESGEQLF. In nucleotides, the CDR3 is TGTGCCAGCAGCCTTAGGCCAGTGGAGTCGGGTGAGCAGCTATTC. The gene calls are TRBV11-2 and TRBJ2-1; the D is unclear. From germline, CDR1 is SGHAT and CDR2 FQNNGV. This CDR3 region has 15 residues.

The genes are TRBV4-1 and TRBJ2-3; no clear D. This CDR3 has 13 amino acids. CDR1 and CDR2 (germline): MGHRA, YSYEKL. The V end lost 3 bases, the J end lost 10 bases, and 14 bases lay between the germline ends. The CDR3 region is CASSHPLGDPQYF. In DNA, the CDR3 is TGCGCCAGCAGCCATCCTCTTGGGGATCCGCAGTATTTT.

In the case of this clonotype: The junction differs from germline at one of its ends, possibly a read error. The chain is built from TRBV6-1 and TRBJ2-3; 10 bases match TRBD1. The CDR3 spans 15 residues. Germline V gives CDR1 MNHNS, CDR2 SASEGT. CDR3 residues: CVSSEATGGTDTQCF. For the CDR3, the DNA is TGTGTCAGCAGTGAAGCGACAGGGGGCACAGATACGCAGTGTTTT.

Many counts were recorded for this clonotype. This chain connects TRBV6-6 to TRBJ2-2, with a tentative D call TRBD1 (6 bases). This CDR3 comprises 12 residues. Trimming left V 6 bases short and J 9 bases short, with 11 bases between. Germline lookup yields CDR1 MNHNY and CDR2 SVGAGI (reference sequence). Written as DNA, the CDR3 is TGTGCCAGCAGCACAGGGAGCTGGGAGCTGTTTTTT. The encoded protein is CASSTGSWELFF.

The V gene is TRBV28, the J gene TRBJ2-1; D remains ambiguous. The length of the CDR3 is 15 residues. Germline V gene sequence: CDR1 MDHEN, CDR2 SYDVKM. Between the trimmed V and J ends, which lost 6 bases and 3 bases, there was a span of 15 bases. Here the CDR3 reads CASSPPGASYNEQFF. As DNA, the CDR3 is TGTGCCAGCAGCCCACCAGGTGCTAGCTACAATGAGCAGTTCTTC. Complete variable domain (other parts from reference TRBV28 and TRBJ2-1): DVKVTQSSRYLVKRTGEKVFLECVQDMDHENMFWYRQDPGLGLRLIYFSYDVKMKEKGDIPEGYSVSREKKERFSLILESASTNQTSMYLCASSPPGASYNEQFFGPGTRLTVL.

The gene calls are TRBV2 and TRBJ2-1; no definite D call. CDR1 and CDR2 (germline): SNHLY, FYNNEI. The CDR3 consists of 14 residues. Trimming removed 8 bases from V and 8 bases from J, with 19 bases in between. The CDR3 nucleotides read TGTGCCAGCGTCCACCGGACCCGTAACGATGAGCAGTTCTTC. This codes for CASVHRTRNDEQFF.

The table lists this clonotype with a few counts. The CDR3: CASSPIDRATGELFF. CDR3 DNA: TGTGCCAGCAGTCCCATAGACAGGGCCACCGGGGAGCTGTTTTTT. This chain links TRBV28 with TRBJ2-2; 7 nucleotides line up with TRBD1. Germline V CDR1 and CDR2: MDHEN, SYDVKM. The length of the CDR3 is 15 residues. V was clipped by 5 bases and J by 4 bases; unmatched bases: 7.

Points on this clonotype: A read error may be the cause here, since a much bigger clone is one base away. The chain recombines TRBV7-9 with TRBJ1-2, with 7 bases matching TRBD1. The V gene end was trimmed by 2 bases and the J gene end by 6 bases; junction bases not matched to a gene: 12. The CDR3 loop spans 16 amino acids. Germline V gene sequence: CDR1 SEHNR, CDR2 FQNEAQ (reference sequence). In DNA, the CDR3 is TGTGCCAGCAGCTTACGGCTATCAGGGACAGACGATGGCTACACCTTC. It encodes CASSLRLSGTDDGYTF. The full variable domain, with the rest looked up from reference TRBV7-9 and TRBJ1-2, is DTGVSQNPRHKITKRGQNVTFRCDPISEHNRLYWYRQTLGQGPEFLTYFQNEAQLEKSRLLSDRFSAERPKGSFSTLEIQRTEQGDSAMYLCASSLRLSGTDDGYTFGSGTRLTVV.

A word on this clonotype: A junction boundary mismatches the germline segment, possibly from a read error. J is TRBJ2-1 and V is TRBV4-1, with TRBD2 matching over 9 bases. The CDR3 spans 14 residues. Per germline, CDR1 MGHRA and CDR2 YSYEKL. The CDR3: CVRTLAGPYDEQFF. CDR3 nucleotides: TGCGTCCGCACCCTAGCGGGGCCCTACGATGAGCAGTTCTTC.

The chain joins TRBV11-2 to TRBJ2-3; perhaps TRBD2 as D (5 bases). CDR1 SGHAT and CDR2 FQNNGV come from the germline V gene. Trimming pared 0 bases from V and 10 bases from J, leaving 17 bases between. CDR3 length equals 15 residues. The CDR3 nucleotides read TGTGCCAGCAGCTTAGATCAAGGGAGCACGGATGCGCAGTATTTT. Its protein is CASSLDQGSTDAQYF.

Points on this clonotype: At one of its ends the junction is not consistent with the germline gene, which may arise from a read error. This chain connects TRBV12-3 or TRBV12-4 to TRBJ2-3, with TRBD2 matching over 7 bases. The length of the CDR3 is 15 residues. Written as DNA, the CDR3 is TGTGCCAGTAGTTCTGGGGGACTAACCACAGATAGGCAGTATTTT. Translation: CASSSGGLTTDRQYF.

This clonotype was counted at least ten times. CDR3 sequence: CASSYSINEKLFF. The CDR3, as DNA: TGTGCCAGCAGTTACTCGATTAATGAAAAACTGTTTTTT. This chain joins TRBV6-5 and TRBJ1-4; no reliable D call. Trimming cost V 0 bases and J 4 bases, with 3 bases left between them. Germline loops: CDR1 MNHEY, CDR2 SVGAGI. The CDR3 totals 13 residues.

As concerns this clonotype: Given a much more abundant clone one base away, this may be a read error. The chain couples TRBV10-3 to TRBJ1-4; the D gene is possibly TRBD1 (5 bases). Germline V gene sequence: CDR1 ENHRY, CDR2 SYGVKD. The CDR3 has 13 residues. CDR3 amino acids: CAITEQGLGELFF. CDR3 in DNA: TGTGCCATCACTGAGCAGGGCCTTGGGGAACTGTTTTTT.

The V call is TRBV29-1, the J call TRBJ1-2, with D unclear. V lost 3 bases, J lost 4 bases, and 12 bases lay in between. The CDR3 sequence is 13 residues long. CDR1 is SQVTM and CDR2 is ANQGSEA in the germline V gene. CDR3 sequence reads: CSVDGGSGYGYTF. The CDR3 nucleotides are TGCAGCGTTGACGGCGGGAGCGGCTATGGCTACACCTTC. The whole variable domain, remainder taken from reference TRBV29-1 and TRBJ1-2, is SAVISQKPSRDICQRGTSLTIQCQVDSQVTMMFWYRQQPGQSLTLIATANQGSEATYESGFVIDKFPISRPNLTFSTLTVSNMSPEDSSIYLCSVDGGSGYGYTFGSGTRLTVV.

Remarks on this clonotype: This is likely a read error, given that the CDR3 carries no conserved phenylalanine or tryptophan at its end. The gene calls are TRBV12-5 and TRBJ1-1, with D perhaps TRBD1 (5 bases). From germline, CDR1 is LGHNT and CDR2 FRNRAP. The CDR3 extends over 19 amino acids. CDR3 residues: CANGLVRRGVGGLNTEAFS. The CDR3 nucleotides read TGTGCTAATGGTTTGGTACGTCGGGGCGTCGGGGGTCTGAACACTGAAGCTTTCTCT.

With regard to this clonotype: Germline and junction disagree at one end, which may indicate a read error. The chain carries TRBV11-2 and TRBJ2-5; D unclear. This CDR3 is 16 amino acids long. Germline CDR1 reads SGHAT; CDR2 reads FQNNGV. In DNA form, the CDR3 reads TGTGCCAGCAGCTACTCCCGTGGTAGCAAAAAAAAAACCCAGTATTTC. This encodes CASSYSRGSKKKTQYF.

This clonotype was detected ten times or more. This chain joins TRBV14 and TRBJ2-7; 7 bases are shared with TRBD1. J gave up 3 bases and V 3 bases, and 5 bases lay outside the gene matches. CDR1 is SGHDN and CDR2 is FVKESK in the germline V gene. CDR3 length: 14 residues. The CDR3 DNA follows: TGTGCCAGCAGCCAGTGGACAGGTGGCTACGAGCAGTACTTC. Its translation is CASSQWTGGYEQYF.

Details on this clonotype: The junction and the germline gene differ at one end; a read error may be behind it. The chain joins TRBV11-2 to TRBJ2-1; TRBD2 agrees at 8 bases. CDR3 length: 15 residues. The V gene's germline CDR1 is SGHAT and CDR2 FQNNGV. CDR3 in amino acids: CASSLESGGLSEQFF. CDR3 nucleotides: TGTGCTAGCAGCTTAGAGAGCGGGGGTCTGAGTGAGCAGTTCTTC.

As concerns this clonotype: One junction end disagrees with the germline gene, perhaps due to a read error. The V gene is TRBV11-2, the J gene TRBJ2-7; D possibly corresponds to TRBD2 (5 bases). The length of the CDR3 is 13 residues. Germline V lookup: CDR1 SGHAT, CDR2 FQNNGV. The CDR3 protein is CASSFGGPYEQCF. Here the CDR3 DNA reads TGTGCCAGCAGCTTTGGAGGTCCCTACGAGCAGTGCTTC.